Ten or more counts support the clone carrying this T cell receptor beta chain. Its antigen is as yet unknown. TCRdb reanalysed the reads using MiXCR and keeps one entry per CDR3 protein. In the table there are some 250,000 distinct CDR3 sequences, 9.1% of which are singletons. The germline gives CDR1 SGHTA, CDR2 FQGNSA. Trimming cost V 2 bases and J 9 bases, with 10 bases left between them. This CDR3 comprises 13 residues. This sample stems from a study of T cell repertoires in cytomegalovirus infection. Across the study: It can be stated that public TCR beta signatures indicated CMV infection as well as a matching HLA type.

Study-wide results and caveats: Cumulated frequencies of public TCR beta families served to identify carriers of CMV plus the relevant HLA. What dominated the ex vivo response were HLA-C-restricted CMV-specific TCR beta clonotypes.

The clonotype originates from a human donor in good health (CMV status not recorded). Some clones in this sample may be carry-over from other donors' samples. The sample consisted of PBMCs. The chain recombines TRBV7-2 with TRBJ1-4; no definite D call. In nucleotides, the CDR3 is TGTGCCAGCAGCTTATTCAGGAATCAAAAACTGTTTTTT. Its protein is CASSLFRNQKLFF.